The 9 T cell receptor beta chains below were found in one sample sequenced in a study of cytomegalovirus exposure and HLA in healthy donors. Researchers ran the PCR with 60 Vbeta and 13 Jbeta primers. Assay used: immunoSEQ multiplex PCR; TCRdb lists only in-frame clones, some missing. This table has some 200,000 clones, roughly 80% appearing once. What was sequenced was PBMCs. The receptors stem from a woman younger than 35 in good health and CMV-seronegative.

This clone appeared a few times. The chain combines TRBV5-1 with TRBJ1-1, with D perhaps matching TRBD1 (5 bases). Trimming removed 3 bases from V and 3 bases from J, with 12 bases in between. Germline loops: CDR1 SGHRS, CDR2 YFSETQ. CDR3 length equals 14 residues. CDR3 in amino acids: CASSSGDLYTEAFF. DNA for the CDR3: TGCGCCAGCAGCTCTGGGGACTTATACACTGAAGCTTTCTTT.

This clone was counted between two and nine times. The rearrangement joins TRBV2 to TRBJ1-2; D unclear. The germline V gene encodes CDR1 SNHLY and CDR2 FYNNEI. CDR3 length equals 12 residues. V was pared by 4 bases and J by 7 bases, with 10 bases between. CDR3 amino acids: CASSAEEIGYTF. For the CDR3, the DNA is TGTGCCAGCAGTGCGGAGGAAATTGGCTACACCTTC.

The chain couples TRBV13 to TRBJ2-7, with D maybe TRBD1 (6 bases). Per the germline V gene, CDR1 is PRHDT and CDR2 is FYEKMQ (reference sequence). V shed 2 bases and J shed 2 bases, with 10 bases lying between them. The CDR3 is 14 amino acids. The CDR3 sequence: CASSLQGLAYEQYF. The CDR3 DNA is TGTGCCAGCAGCTTACAGGGGCTGGCCTACGAGCAGTACTTC.

The rearrangement joins TRBV6-5 to TRBJ1-1, with D possibly being TRBD1 (6 bases). Trimming removed 1 base at V and 3 bases at J, with 12 bases between. CDR1 is MNHEY, CDR2 SVGAGI, per germline. This CDR3 is built from 15 residues. The CDR3 region has the DNA TGTGCCAGCAGTTACTACAGGGATCGGGACACTGAAGCTTTCTTT. Encoded protein: CASSYYRDRDTEAFF.

This chain uses TRBV30 with TRBJ2-7; perhaps TRBD2 as D (6 bases). V lost 0 bases and J 10 bases, leaving 13 bases between the germline ends. The germline V gene encodes CDR1 GTSNPN and CDR2 SVGIG (reference sequence). The CDR3 is 12 residues long. This CDR3 is CAWSVASERQYF. In nucleotides, the CDR3 is TGTGCCTGGAGTGTGGCTAGCGAACGTCAGTACTTC. The complete variable domain, with remaining parts taken from reference TRBV30 and TRBJ2-7, reads SQTIHQWPATLVQPVGSPLSLECTVEGTSNPNLYWYRQAAGRGLQLLFYSVGIGQISSEVPQNLSASRPQDRQFILSSKKLLLSDSGFYLCAWSVASERQYFGPGTRLTVT.

This rearrangement joins TRBV7-9 to TRBJ1-6, with 9 bases matching TRBD1. Germline V gene lookup returns CDR1 SEHNR and CDR2 FQNEAQ (reference sequence). This CDR3 comprises 16 residues. Unmatched junction bases numbered 8, after V lost 5 bases and J lost 6 bases. The CDR3 loop is CASSRQGTGTNSPLHF. The CDR3 region has the DNA TGTGCCAGCAGCAGACAAGGGACAGGGACTAATTCACCCCTCCACTTT.

The chain joins TRBV7-9 to TRBJ1-1, with TRBD1 as a possible D gene (5 bases). The germline V gene encodes CDR1 SEHNR and CDR2 FQNEAQ (reference sequence). Trimming stripped 0 bases from V and 3 bases from J, with 20 bases between. This CDR3 has 18 residues. CDR3 sequence (DNA): TGTGCCAGCAGCTTAGCGGGCGGGGCTATGTCAAGCGACACTGAAGCTTTCTTT. Its translation is CASSLAGGAMSSDTEAFF.

J is TRBJ2-7 and V is TRBV7-6; D may be TRBD2 (6 bases). Germline V gene lookup returns CDR1 SGHVS and CDR2 FNYEAQ. The CDR3 sequence is 15 residues long. V was clipped by 4 bases and J by 7 bases, with 20 bases between them. The CDR3 coding sequence is TGTGCCAGCAGCTCCGGGACTCCAGCGGCGGGTGAGCAGTACTTC. This translates into CASSSGTPAAGEQYF.

The V gene is TRBV11-2, the J gene TRBJ2-7, with D unresolved. The ends were cut back, 5 bases at V and 4 bases at J, with 6 bases in the middle. CDR3 size: 11 residues. Germline V gives CDR1 SGHAT, CDR2 FQNNGV. The CDR3 here is CASSILYEQYF. DNA of the CDR3: TGTGCCAGCAGCATTCTATACGAGCAGTACTTC.